This TCR beta chain was observed in a study of regulatory T cells in long-lasting Graves disease. For the study at large: To qualify as persistent, Graves' disease required over 5 years of antithyroid drugs with positive TSH receptor antibodies.

Documented time point: persistent/refractory GD, antithyroid drugs over 5 years with positive TRAb. RNA from PBMCs was the source of the TCR library. The authors drew patients from an endocrinology department in Xi'an, China. Staff took roughly 8.8 milliliters of peripheral blood and put it into EDTA tubes. Building of the TCR beta libraries involved iRepertoire HTBI primers and Arm-PCR of CDR3 regions. TCRdb re-analysed the multiplex PCR reads in MiXCR, keeping a single row per CDR3 protein. The data hold 300,000 or so distinct CDR3 sequences, with about 19% observed a single time. Germline V lookup: CDR1 GTSNPN, CDR2 SVGIG (reference sequence). Trimming removed 5 bases at V and 0 bases at J, with 8 bases between. The CDR3 loop spans 13 amino acids.

The sample here was peripheral blood mononuclear cells (PBMCs), taken when the disease was refractory, from a patient treated with antithyroid drugs. This receptor was obtained from a female donor with Graves disease. V gene TRBV30 combines with J gene TRBJ1-5, with D perhaps TRBD1 (5 bases). The CDR3 nucleotides read TGTGCCTGGGGGGACTATAGCAATCAGCCCCAGCATTTT. Its protein product is CAWGDYSNQPQHF.